This T cell receptor beta chain was documented in a study of CD4 T cells in relation to SARS-CoV-2 and coronaviruses. For the study at large: Patient ages ranged from about 20 to 72, median 38.

Some clones are missing from TCRdb's copy, which holds only in-frame ones; the method was immunoSEQ multiplex PCR. In the table there are 37,000 or so clones, 70% to 90% of which are singletons. The V segment lost 2 bases and the J segment 0 bases; nucleotides outside the gene matches: 4. Germline CDR1 and CDR2: SGHTS and YDEGEE. This CDR3 has 17 residues. Study observations and caveats: Samples before the pandemic and after infection were not matched within any donor. About 65% of donors had memory CD4+ clonotypes crossrecognizing SARS-CoV-2 and common cold coronavirus spike.

As concerns this clone: No antigen is known for it.

This sequence was found in an adult with COVID-19. The rearrangement links TRBV5-8 to TRBJ2-1, with TRBD2 matching over 11 bases. Source material: memory CD4+ T cells from PBMCs. The CDR3 loop reads CASSLPGLAASYNEQFF. The CDR3 DNA reads TGTGCCAGCAGCTTACCGGGACTAGCGGCCTCCTACAATGAGCAGTTCTTC.